This T cell receptor delta chain was documented in a study of Vδ1+ human thymocytes. Study findings and constraints: Highly polyclonal TRG and TRD repertoires with Gaussian CDR3 length distributions appeared in thymus. Thymic delta-chain repertoires held 15% to 20% Vdelta2 sequences and few Vdelta3, despite high sort purity.

The template was reverse-transcribed extracted RNA. Pooled V-gene forward primers with one constant-region reverse primer generated the CDR3 amplicons by multiplex PCR. TCRdb reran clone calling via CATT on the multiplex PCR reads. Of around 60,000 delta-chain clones listed, about 14% are singletons. There are a few counts of this clone. The antigen remains undetermined. Germline loops: CDR1 TSWWSYY, CDR2 QGS. This CDR3 is 20 amino acids long. V lost 8 bases and J 3 bases, leaving 34 bases between the germline ends. This TCR came from a girl in the first two years of life who had congenital heart surgery. The chain is built from TRDV1 and TRDJ1, with a weak D call TRDD3 (5 bases). The sequenced sample was Vdelta1+ gamma-delta thymocytes from the thymus. Noted subset: FACS-sorted CD3+ TCRalphabeta- TCRVdelta1+ TCRVdelta2- thymocytes. The CDR3 nucleotides are TGTGCTCTTTGCTCTTTTATCATTCCCCTCGTTACGCCGGGGGCCGATAAACTCATCTTT. Residues: CALCSFIIPLVTPGADKLIF.